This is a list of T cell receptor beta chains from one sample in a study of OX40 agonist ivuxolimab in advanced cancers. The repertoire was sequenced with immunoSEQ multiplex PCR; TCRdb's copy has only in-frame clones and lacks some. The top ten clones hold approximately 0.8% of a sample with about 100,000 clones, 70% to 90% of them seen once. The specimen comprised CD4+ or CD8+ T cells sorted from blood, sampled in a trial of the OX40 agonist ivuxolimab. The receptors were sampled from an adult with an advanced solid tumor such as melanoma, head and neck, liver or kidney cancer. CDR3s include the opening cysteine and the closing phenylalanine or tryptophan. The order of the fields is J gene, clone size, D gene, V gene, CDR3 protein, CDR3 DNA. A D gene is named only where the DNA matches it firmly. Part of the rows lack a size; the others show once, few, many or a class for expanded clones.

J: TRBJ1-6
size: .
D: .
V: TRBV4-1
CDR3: CASSQDSFWSPHF
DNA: TGCGCCAGCAGCCAGGACAGTTTCTGGTCTCCCCACTTT

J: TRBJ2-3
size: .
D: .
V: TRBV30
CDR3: CASGTSTDTQYF
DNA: TGTGCCTCGGGGACTAGCACAGATACGCAGTATTTT

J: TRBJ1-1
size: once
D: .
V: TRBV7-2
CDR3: CASSLQENTEAFF
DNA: TGTGCCAGCAGCTTACAGGAGAACACTGAAGCTTTCTTT

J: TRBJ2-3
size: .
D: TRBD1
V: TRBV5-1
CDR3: CASSQTGADTDTQYF
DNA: TGCGCCAGCAGCCAGACAGGGGCAGACACAGATACGCAGTATTTT

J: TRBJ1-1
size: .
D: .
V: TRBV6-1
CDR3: CASGFTNTEAFF
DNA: TGTGCCAGCGGTTTCACGAACACTGAAGCTTTCTTT

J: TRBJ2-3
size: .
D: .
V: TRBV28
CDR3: CASRTGSTDTQYF
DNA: TGTGCCAGCCGAACAGGGAGCACAGATACGCAGTATTTT

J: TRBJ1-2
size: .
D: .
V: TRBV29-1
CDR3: CSVPTRDYGYTF
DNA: TGCAGCGTTCCCACCCGAGATTATGGCTACACCTTC

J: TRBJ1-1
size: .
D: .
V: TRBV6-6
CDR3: CASRWQNTEAFF
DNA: TGTGCCAGCAGGTGGCAGAACACTGAAGCTTTCTTT

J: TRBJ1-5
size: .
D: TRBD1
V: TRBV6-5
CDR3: CASRLGQGQPQHF
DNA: TGTGCCAGCAGACTAGGACAGGGTCAGCCCCAGCATTTT

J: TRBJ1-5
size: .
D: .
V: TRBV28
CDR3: CASSTQVNQPQHF
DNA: TGTGCCAGCAGCACTCAAGTCAATCAGCCCCAGCATTTT

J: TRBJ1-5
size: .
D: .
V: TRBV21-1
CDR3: CASSKFEGAPNNQPQHF
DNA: TGTGCCAGCAGCAAGTTTGAGGGGGCGCCGAACAATCAGCCCCAGCATTTT

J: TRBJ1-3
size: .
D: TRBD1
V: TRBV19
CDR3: CASSRTGGSGNTIYF
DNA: TGTGCCAGTAGCCGGACAGGAGGCTCTGGAAACACCATATATTTT

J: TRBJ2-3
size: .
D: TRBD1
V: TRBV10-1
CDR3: CATKQQGTDTQYF
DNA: TGCGCCACTAAACAACAGGGGACGGATACGCAGTATTTT

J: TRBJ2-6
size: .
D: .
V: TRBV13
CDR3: CASSRQSGANVLTF
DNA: TGTGCCAGCAGCCGCCAATCTGGGGCCAACGTCCTGACTTTC